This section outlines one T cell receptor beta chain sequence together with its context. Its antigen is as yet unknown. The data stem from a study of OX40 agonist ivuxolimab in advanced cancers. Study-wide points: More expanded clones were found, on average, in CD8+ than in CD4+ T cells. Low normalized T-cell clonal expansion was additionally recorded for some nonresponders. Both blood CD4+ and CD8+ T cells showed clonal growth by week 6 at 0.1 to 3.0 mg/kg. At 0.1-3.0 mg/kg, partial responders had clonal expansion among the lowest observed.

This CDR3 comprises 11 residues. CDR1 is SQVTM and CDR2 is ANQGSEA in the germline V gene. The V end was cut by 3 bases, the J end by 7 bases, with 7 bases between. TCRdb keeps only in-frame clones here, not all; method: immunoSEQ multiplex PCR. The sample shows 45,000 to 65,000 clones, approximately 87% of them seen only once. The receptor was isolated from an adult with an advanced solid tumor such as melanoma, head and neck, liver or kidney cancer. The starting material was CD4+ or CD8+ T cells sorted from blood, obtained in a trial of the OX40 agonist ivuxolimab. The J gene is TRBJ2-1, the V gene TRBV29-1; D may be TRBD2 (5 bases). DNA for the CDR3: TGCAGCGTTGAGGGAGAGAATGAGCAGTTCTTC. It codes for CSVEGENEQFF.